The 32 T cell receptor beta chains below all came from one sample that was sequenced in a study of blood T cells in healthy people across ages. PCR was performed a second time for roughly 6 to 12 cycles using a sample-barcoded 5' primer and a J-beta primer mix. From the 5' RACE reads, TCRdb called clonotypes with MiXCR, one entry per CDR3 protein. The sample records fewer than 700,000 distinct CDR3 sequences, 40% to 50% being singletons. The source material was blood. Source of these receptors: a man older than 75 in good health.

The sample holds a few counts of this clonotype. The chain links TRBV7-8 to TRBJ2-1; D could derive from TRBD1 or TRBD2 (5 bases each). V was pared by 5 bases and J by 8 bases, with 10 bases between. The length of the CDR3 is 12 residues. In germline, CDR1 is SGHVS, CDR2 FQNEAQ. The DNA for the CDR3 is TGTGCCAGCAGCCGAGGGGTGGATGAGCAGTTCTTC. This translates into CASSRGVDEQFF.

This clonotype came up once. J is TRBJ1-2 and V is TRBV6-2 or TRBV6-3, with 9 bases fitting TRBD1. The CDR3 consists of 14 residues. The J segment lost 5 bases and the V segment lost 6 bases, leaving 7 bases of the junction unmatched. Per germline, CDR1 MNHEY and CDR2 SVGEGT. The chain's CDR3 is CASRDGQGNYGYTF. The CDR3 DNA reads TGTGCCAGCAGGGACGGACAGGGGAATTATGGCTACACCTTC.

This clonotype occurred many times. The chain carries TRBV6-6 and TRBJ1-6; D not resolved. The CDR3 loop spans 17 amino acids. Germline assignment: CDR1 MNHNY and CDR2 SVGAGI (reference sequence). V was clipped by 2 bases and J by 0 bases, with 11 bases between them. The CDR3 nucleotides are TGTGCCAGCAGTTACGCCCCACAGAGCTCCTATAATTCACCCCTCCACTTT. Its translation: CASSYAPQSSYNSPLHF.

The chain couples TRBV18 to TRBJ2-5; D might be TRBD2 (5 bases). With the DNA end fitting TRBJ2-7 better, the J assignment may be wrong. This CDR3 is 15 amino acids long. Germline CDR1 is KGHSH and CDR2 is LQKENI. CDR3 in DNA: TGTGCCAGCTCACCACCGGGGAGCTTCTCCTACGAGCAGTACTTC. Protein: CASSPPGSFSYEQYF.

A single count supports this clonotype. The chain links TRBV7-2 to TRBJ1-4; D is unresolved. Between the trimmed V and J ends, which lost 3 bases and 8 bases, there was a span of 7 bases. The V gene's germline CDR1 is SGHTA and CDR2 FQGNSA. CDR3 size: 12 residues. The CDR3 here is CASSFRREKLFF. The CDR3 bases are TGTGCCAGCAGCTTTCGCCGGGAAAAACTGTTTTTT. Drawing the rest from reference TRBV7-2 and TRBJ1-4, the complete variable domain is GAGVSQSPSNKVTEKGKDVELRCDPISGHTALYWYRQSLGQGLEFLIYFQGNSAPDKSGLPSDRFSAERTGGSVSTLTIQRTQQEDSAVYLCASSFRREKLFFGSGTQLSVL.

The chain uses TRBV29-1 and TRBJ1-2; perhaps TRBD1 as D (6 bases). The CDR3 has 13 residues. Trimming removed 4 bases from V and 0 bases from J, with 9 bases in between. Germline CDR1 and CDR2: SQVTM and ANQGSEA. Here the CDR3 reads CSVGTVANYGYTF. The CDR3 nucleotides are TGCAGCGTTGGGACAGTCGCTAACTATGGCTACACCTTC.

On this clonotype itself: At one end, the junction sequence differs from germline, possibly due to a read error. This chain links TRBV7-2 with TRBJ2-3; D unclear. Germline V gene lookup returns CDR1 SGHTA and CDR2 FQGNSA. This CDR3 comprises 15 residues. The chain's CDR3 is CASGFSFASTDTQYF. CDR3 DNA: TGTGCCAGCGGCTTCTCGTTTGCGAGCACAGATACGCAGTATTTT.

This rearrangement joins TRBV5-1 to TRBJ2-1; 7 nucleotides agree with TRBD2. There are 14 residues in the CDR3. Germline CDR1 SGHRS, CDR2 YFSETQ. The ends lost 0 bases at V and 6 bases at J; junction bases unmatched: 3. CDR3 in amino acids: CASSLAAGVNEQFF. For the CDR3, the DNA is TGCGCCAGCAGCTTGGCGGCGGGAGTCAATGAGCAGTTCTTC.

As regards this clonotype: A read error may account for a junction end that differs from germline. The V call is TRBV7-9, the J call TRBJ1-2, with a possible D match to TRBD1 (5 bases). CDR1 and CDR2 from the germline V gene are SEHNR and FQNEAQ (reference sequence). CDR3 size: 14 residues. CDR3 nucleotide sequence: TGTGCCAGCAGCTTAGAAGGCGGGACCTATGGCCACACCTTC. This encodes CASSLEGGTYGHTF.

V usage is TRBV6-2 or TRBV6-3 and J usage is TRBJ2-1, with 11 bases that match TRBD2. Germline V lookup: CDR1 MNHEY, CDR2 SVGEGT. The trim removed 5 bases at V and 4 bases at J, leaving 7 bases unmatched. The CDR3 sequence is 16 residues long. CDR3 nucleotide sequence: TGTGCCAGCAGTCCCGATAGCGGGGGGGCATACAATGAGCAGTTCTTC. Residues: CASSPDSGGAYNEQFF.

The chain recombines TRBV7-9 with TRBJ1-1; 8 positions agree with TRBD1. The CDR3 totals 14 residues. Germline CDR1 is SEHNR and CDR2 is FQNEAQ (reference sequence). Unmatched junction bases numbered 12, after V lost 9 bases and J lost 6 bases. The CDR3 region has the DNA TGTGCCAGTACCGTACAGGGGGTTGCGGCTGAAGCTTTCTTT. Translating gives CASTVQGVAAEAFF.

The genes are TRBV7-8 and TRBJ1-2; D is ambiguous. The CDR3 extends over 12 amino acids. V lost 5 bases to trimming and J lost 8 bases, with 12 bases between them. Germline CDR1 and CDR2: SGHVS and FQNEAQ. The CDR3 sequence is CASSPGVGGYTF. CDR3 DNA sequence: TGTGCCAGCAGCCCCGGAGTAGGGGGCTACACCTTC.

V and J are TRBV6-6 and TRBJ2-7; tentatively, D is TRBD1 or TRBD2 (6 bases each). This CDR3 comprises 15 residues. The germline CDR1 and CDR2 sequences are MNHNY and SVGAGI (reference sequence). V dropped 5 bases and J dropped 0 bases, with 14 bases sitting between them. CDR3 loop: CASSEGGDSSYEQYF. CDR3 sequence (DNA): TGTGCCAGCAGTGAGGGGGGTGACAGCTCCTACGAGCAGTACTTC.

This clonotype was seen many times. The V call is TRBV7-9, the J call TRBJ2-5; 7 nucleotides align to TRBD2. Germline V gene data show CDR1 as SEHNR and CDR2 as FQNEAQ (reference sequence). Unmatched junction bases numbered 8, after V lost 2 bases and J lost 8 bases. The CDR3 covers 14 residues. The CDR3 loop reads CASSLRAGEGTQYF. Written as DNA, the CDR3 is TGTGCCAGCAGCTTAAGGGCGGGAGAGGGAACCCAGTACTTC.

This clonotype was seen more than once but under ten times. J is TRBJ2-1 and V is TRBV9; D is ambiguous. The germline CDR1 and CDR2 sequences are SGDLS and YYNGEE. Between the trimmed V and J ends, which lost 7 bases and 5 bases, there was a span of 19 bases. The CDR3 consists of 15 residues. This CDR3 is CASCCAWAADNEQFF. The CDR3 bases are TGTGCCAGCTGCTGTGCGTGGGCAGCCGACAATGAGCAGTTCTTC.

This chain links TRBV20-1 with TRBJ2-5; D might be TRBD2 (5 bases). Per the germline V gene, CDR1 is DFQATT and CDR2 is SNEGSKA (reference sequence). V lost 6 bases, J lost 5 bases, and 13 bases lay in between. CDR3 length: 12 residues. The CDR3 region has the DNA TGCAGTGCCATCGGACTGGACGAGACCCAGTACTTC. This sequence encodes CSAIGLDETQYF.

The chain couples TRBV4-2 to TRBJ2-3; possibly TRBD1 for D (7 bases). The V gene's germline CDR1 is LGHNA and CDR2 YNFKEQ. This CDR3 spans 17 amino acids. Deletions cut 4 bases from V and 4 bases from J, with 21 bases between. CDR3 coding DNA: TGTGCCAGCAGCCCACATTCCTACAGGGGACTCGCAGATACGCAGTATTTT. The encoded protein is CASSPHSYRGLADTQYF.

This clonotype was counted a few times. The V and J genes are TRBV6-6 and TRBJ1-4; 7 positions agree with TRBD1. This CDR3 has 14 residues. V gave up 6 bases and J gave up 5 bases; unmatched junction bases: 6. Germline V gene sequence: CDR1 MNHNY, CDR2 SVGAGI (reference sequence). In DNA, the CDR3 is TGTGCCAGCAGAGGACAAGGGGGCAATGAAAAACTGTTTTTT. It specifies CASRGQGGNEKLFF.

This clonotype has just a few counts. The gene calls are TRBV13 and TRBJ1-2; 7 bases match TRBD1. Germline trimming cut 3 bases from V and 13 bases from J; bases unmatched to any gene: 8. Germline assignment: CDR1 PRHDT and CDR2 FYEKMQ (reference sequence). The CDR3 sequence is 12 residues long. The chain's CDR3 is CASSFGTALFTF. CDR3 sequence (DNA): TGTGCCAGCAGCTTCGGGACAGCCCTTTTCACCTTC.

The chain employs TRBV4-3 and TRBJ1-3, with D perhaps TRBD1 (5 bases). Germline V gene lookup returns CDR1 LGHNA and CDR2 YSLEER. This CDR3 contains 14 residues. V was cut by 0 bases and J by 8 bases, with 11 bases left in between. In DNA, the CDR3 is TGCGCCAGCAGCCAAGATTCAGGGCGGGACACCATATATTTT. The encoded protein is CASSQDSGRDTIYF.

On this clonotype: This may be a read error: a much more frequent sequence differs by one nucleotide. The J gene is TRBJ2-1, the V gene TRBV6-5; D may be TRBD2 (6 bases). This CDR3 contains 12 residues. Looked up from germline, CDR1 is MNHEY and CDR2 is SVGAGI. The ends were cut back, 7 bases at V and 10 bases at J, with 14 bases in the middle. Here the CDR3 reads CASNSGPYEQFF. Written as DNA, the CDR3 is TGTGCCAGCAATAGCGGACCCTACGAGCAGTTCTTC.

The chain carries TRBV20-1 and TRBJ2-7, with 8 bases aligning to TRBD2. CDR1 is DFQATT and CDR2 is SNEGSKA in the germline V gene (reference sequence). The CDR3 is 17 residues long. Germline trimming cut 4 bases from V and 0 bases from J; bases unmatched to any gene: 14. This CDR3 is CSATGLWGGRLSYEQYF. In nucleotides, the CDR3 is TGCAGTGCTACCGGACTCTGGGGCGGGAGGCTCTCCTACGAGCAGTACTTC.

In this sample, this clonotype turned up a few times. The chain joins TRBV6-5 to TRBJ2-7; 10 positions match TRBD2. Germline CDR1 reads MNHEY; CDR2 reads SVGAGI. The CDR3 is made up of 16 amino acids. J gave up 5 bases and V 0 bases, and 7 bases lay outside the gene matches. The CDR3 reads CASSYSRLAGVNEQYF. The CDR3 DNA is TGTGCCAGCAGTTACTCGCGGCTAGCGGGAGTAAACGAGCAGTACTTC.

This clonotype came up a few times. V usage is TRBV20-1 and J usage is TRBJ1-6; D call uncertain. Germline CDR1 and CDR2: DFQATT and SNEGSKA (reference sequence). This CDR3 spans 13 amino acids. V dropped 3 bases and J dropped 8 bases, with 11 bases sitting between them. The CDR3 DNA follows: TGCAGTGCTAGTCCGGCAGGAGATTCACCCCTCCACTTT. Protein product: CSASPAGDSPLHF.

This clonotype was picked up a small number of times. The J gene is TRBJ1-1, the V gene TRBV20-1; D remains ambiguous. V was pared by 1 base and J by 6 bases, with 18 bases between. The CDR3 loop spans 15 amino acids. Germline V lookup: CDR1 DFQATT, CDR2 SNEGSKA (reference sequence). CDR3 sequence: CSARGRPVRSAEAFF. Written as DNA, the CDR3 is TGCAGTGCTAGAGGCAGGCCGGTCCGGTCGGCTGAAGCTTTCTTT.

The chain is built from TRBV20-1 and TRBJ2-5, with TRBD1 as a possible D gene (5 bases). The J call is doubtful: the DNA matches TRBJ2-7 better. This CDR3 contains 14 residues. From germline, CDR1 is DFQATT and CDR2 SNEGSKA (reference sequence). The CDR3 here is CSAPLGRVPYEQYF. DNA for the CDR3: TGCAGTGCTCCCCTGGGCAGGGTCCCCTACGAGCAGTACTTC.

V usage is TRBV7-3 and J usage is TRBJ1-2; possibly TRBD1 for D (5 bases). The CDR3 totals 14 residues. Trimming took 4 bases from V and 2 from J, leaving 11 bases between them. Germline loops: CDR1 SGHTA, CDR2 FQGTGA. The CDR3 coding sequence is TGTGCCAGCAGCTCCCGGCCAGGGAACTATGGCTACACCTTC. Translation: CASSSRPGNYGYTF.

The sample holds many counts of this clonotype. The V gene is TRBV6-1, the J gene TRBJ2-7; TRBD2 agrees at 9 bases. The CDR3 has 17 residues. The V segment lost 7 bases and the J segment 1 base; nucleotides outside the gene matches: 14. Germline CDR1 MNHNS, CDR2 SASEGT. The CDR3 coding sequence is TGTGCCAGCATCTCCCGGGCAAGTAGCGGGAGATCCTACGAGCAGTACTTC. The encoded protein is CASISRASSGRSYEQYF.

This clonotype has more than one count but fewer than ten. The CDR3 bases are TGTGCCATCAGTGAGGGGGACAGGGAGGATGGCTACACCTTC. This encodes CAISEGDREDGYTF. This chain connects TRBV10-3 to TRBJ1-2; 9 nucleotides line up with TRBD1. Germline V gene data show CDR1 as ENHRY and CDR2 as SYGVKD. The CDR3 length is 14 residues. The J segment lost 6 bases and the V segment lost 2 bases, leaving 4 bases of the junction unmatched.

The CDR3 sequence: CSALGGLAGAALNEQFF. The DNA for the CDR3 is TGCAGTGCCTTAGGGGGTCTAGCGGGAGCGGCTTTGAATGAGCAGTTCTTC. The chain uses TRBV20-1 and TRBJ2-1; TRBD2 matches at 10 bases. Trimming took 6 bases from V and 7 from J; bases not matched to a gene: 18. CDR3 length: 17 residues. From germline, CDR1 is DFQATT and CDR2 SNEGSKA (reference sequence).

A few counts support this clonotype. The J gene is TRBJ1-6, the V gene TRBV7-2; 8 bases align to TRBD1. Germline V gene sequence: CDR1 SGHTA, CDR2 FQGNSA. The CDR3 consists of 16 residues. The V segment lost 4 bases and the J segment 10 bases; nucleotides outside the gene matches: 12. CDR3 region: CASSSVPTGEGSPLHF. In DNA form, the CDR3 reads TGTGCCAGCAGCTCGGTACCGACAGGGGAGGGCTCACCCCTCCACTTT. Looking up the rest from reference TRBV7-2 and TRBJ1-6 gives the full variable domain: GAGVSQSPSNKVTEKGKDVELRCDPISGHTALYWYRQSLGQGLEFLIYFQGNSAPDKSGLPSDRFSAERTGGSVSTLTIQRTQQEDSAVYLCASSSVPTGEGSPLHFGNGTRLTVT.

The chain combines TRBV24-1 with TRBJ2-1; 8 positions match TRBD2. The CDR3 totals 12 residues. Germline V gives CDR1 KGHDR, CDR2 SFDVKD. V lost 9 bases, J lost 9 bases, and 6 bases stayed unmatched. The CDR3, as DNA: TGTGCCACCGAAGGGGCGGGGGGTGAGCAGTTCTTC. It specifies CATEGAGGEQFF.